This T cell receptor beta chain was retrieved from a study of T cell repertoires in cytomegalovirus infection. Study background: In the study, CMV epitopes included recently identified HLA-C-restricted and well-studied HLA-B-restricted ones. Public TCR beta signature analysis indicated the presence of both CMV infection and matching HLA type. Broader study findings: Public TCR beta family frequency separated CMV-and-HLA carriers, including in an independent cohort. It was HLA-C-restricted CMV-specific TCR beta clonotypes that dominated the response ex vivo.

The V end was cut by 6 bases, the J end by 8 bases, with 15 bases between. CDR3 length: 13 residues. CDR1 is SGHDT, CDR2 YYEEEE, per germline. Each CDR3 protein gets one entry after TCRdb re-called the reads with MiXCR. The sample lists hundreds of thousands of distinct CDR3 sequences; 25% to 35% were seen once. About this clonotype: Antigen specificity is unknown.

This sequence joins TRBV5-6 and TRBJ2-1; D possibly corresponds to TRBD1 (6 bases). The sequences come from cultured PBMCs, collected from culture after CMV antigen stimulation. The TCR originated in a human donor in good health (CMV status not recorded). Some clones in this sample may be carry-over from other donors' samples. Here the CDR3 reads CASNQRPGDEQFF. The DNA of the CDR3 is TGTGCCAGCAATCAGCGCCCAGGGGATGAGCAGTTCTTC.